This is a list of T cell receptor beta chains from one sample in a study of T cell repertoires in cytomegalovirus infection. Which antigens these TCRs recognize remains unknown. TCRdb re-derived calls from the reads in MiXCR, one entry per CDR3 protein. Here the sample spans some 220,000 distinct CDR3 sequences, around 40% being singletons. The input for sequencing was CD8+ T cells from cultured PBMCs, taken from culture after CMV antigen stimulation. All receptors come from a human donor in good health (CMV status not recorded). Some clones in this sample may be carry-over from other donors' samples. CDR3s leave out the opening cysteine and the closing phenylalanine or tryptophan.

j_call: TRBJ1-1; v_call: TRBV2; cdr3_length: 9; cdr3_aa: ARQGNTEAF
j_call: TRBJ1-2; v_call: TRBV7-9; cdr3_length: 13; cdr3_aa: ASSPWDRTSYGYT
j_call: TRBJ1-2; v_call: TRBV7-8; cdr3_length: 13; cdr3_aa: ASSLGGQRIGGYT
j_call: TRBJ2-7; v_call: TRBV14; cdr3_length: 12; cdr3_aa: ASSQLPVSYEQY
j_call: TRBJ2-3; v_call: TRBV7-6; cdr3_length: 17; cdr3_aa: ASSSYSGTSGRGTDTQY
j_call: TRBJ2-1; v_call: TRBV7-9; cdr3_length: 17; cdr3_aa: ASSWRRPSGGLGGAEQF
j_call: TRBJ1-2; v_call: TRBV7-9; cdr3_length: 14; cdr3_aa: ASSRTGTGVNYGYT
j_call: TRBJ1-5; v_call: TRBV11-2; cdr3_length: 12; cdr3_aa: ASSLGRGYQPQH
j_call: TRBJ1-1; v_call: TRBV7-3; cdr3_length: 13; cdr3_aa: ASSLVQGPGAEAF
j_call: TRBJ2-7; v_call: TRBV7-2; cdr3_length: 12; cdr3_aa: ASSLVTPSYEQY
j_call: TRBJ1-5; v_call: TRBV19; cdr3_length: 14; cdr3_aa: ASSISSGTAIKPQH
j_call: TRBJ2-1; v_call: TRBV4-2; cdr3_length: 16; cdr3_aa: ASSQSSGGQSSYNEQF
j_call: TRBJ1-3; v_call: TRBV10-1; cdr3_length: 14; cdr3_aa: ASSPQGEGSGNTIY
j_call: TRBJ1-1; v_call: TRBV5-4; cdr3_length: 15; cdr3_aa: ASIVRGVEGVSTEAF
j_call: TRBJ2-1; v_call: TRBV7-8; cdr3_length: 10; cdr3_aa: ASSKTGYEQF
j_call: TRBJ1-1; v_call: TRBV7-3; cdr3_length: 12; cdr3_aa: ASSLTGVATEAF
j_call: TRBJ1-2; v_call: TRBV19; cdr3_length: 12; cdr3_aa: ASTPRDENYGYT
j_call: TRBJ1-4; v_call: TRBV27; cdr3_length: 12; cdr3_aa: ASSGARTNEKLF
j_call: TRBJ2-3; v_call: TRBV11-2; cdr3_length: 13; cdr3_aa: ASSLLRESTDTQY
j_call: TRBJ2-7; v_call: TRBV9; cdr3_length: 12; cdr3_aa: ASNVVDTSYEQY
j_call: TRBJ2-7; v_call: TRBV2; cdr3_length: 10; cdr3_aa: ASRGGRYEQY
j_call: TRBJ2-7; v_call: TRBV7-6; cdr3_length: 13; cdr3_aa: ASSLAGQPSYEQY
j_call: TRBJ1-2; v_call: TRBV7-4; cdr3_length: 13; cdr3_aa: ASSLWDGPNYGYT
j_call: TRBJ2-1; v_call: TRBV7-9; cdr3_length: 20; cdr3_aa: ASSLARGGGTSGRPSYNEQF
j_call: TRBJ2-1; v_call: TRBV4-1; cdr3_length: 14; cdr3_aa: ASSQALGSPYNEQF
j_call: TRBJ2-7; v_call: TRBV27; cdr3_length: 14; cdr3_aa: ASRLSSTGLTYEQY
j_call: TRBJ2-7; v_call: TRBV7-9; cdr3_length: 11; cdr3_aa: ASRAGSSYEQY
j_call: TRBJ2-1; v_call: TRBV7-3; cdr3_length: 17; cdr3_aa: ASSLKGLAGGPGYNEQF
j_call: TRBJ2-1; v_call: TRBV2; cdr3_length: 10; cdr3_aa: ASRTQGNEQF
j_call: TRBJ2-5; v_call: TRBV2; cdr3_length: 10; cdr3_aa: ASSDWGETQY
j_call: TRBJ1-6; v_call: TRBV20-1; cdr3_length: 13; cdr3_aa: SAGGSYRGNSPLH
j_call: TRBJ2-5; v_call: TRBV20-1; cdr3_length: 13; cdr3_aa: SARRAGGGQETQY
j_call: TRBJ1-5; v_call: TRBV4-2; cdr3_length: 14; cdr3_aa: ASSRDRAGRGQPQH
j_call: TRBJ2-7; v_call: TRBV3-1; cdr3_length: 12; cdr3_aa: ASSQEQGRYEQY
j_call: TRBJ2-7; v_call: TRBV5-1; cdr3_length: 13; cdr3_aa: ASSLEPGTDNEQY
j_call: TRBJ1-5; v_call: TRBV24-1; cdr3_length: 15; cdr3_aa: ATSDDSGTGRAPPQH
j_call: TRBJ2-2; v_call: TRBV27; cdr3_length: 15; cdr3_aa: ASIRAGGPWGTGELF
j_call: TRBJ2-2; v_call: TRBV27; cdr3_length: 11; cdr3_aa: ATWDRRTGELF
j_call: TRBJ1-2; v_call: TRBV5-6; cdr3_length: 13; cdr3_aa: ASSPQGLANYGYT
j_call: TRBJ2-3; v_call: TRBV12-3/TRBV12-4; cdr3_length: 13; cdr3_aa: ASSLVGQSTDTQY